These 5 T cell receptor beta chains were sequenced from one sample in a study of blood T cell repertoires in COVID-19. The method was immunoSEQ multiplex PCR; TCRdb's version includes in-frame clones alone and lacks a portion of them. The sample holds approximately 270,000 clones, 91% seen once. The specimen sequenced was PBMCs or T cells enriched from blood (not recorded which). The receptors originated from a human donor in a cohort exposed to, infected with or recovered from COVID-19 (not recorded which). The donor label of this sample is uncertain.

The chain couples TRBV6-5 to TRBJ2-7, with 8 positions matching TRBD1. The germline CDR1 and CDR2 sequences are MNHEY and SVGAGI. Trimming removed 4 bases from V and 9 bases from J; junction bases left unmatched: 14. There are 15 residues in the CDR3. The CDR3 sequence: CASSLGTDRDHGQYF. The CDR3 DNA reads TGTGCCAGCAGTTTAGGGACGGACAGGGACCATGGGCAGTACTTC.

This chain links TRBV9 with TRBJ2-7; 8 positions agree with TRBD2. V lost 2 bases to trimming and J lost 2 bases; unmatched junction nucleotides: 0. The CDR3 runs 13 residues. Germline V gives CDR1 SGDLS, CDR2 YYNGEE. This CDR3 reads CASSVGLAYEQYF. The DNA for the CDR3 is TGTGCCAGCAGCGTGGGACTAGCCTACGAGCAGTACTTC.

The chain uses TRBV18 and TRBJ1-2, with 9 bases identical to TRBD1. CDR1 is KGHSH and CDR2 is LQKENI in the germline V gene. The CDR3 spans 18 residues. V lost 2 bases, J lost 1 base, and 11 bases stayed unmatched. The CDR3 here is CASSPGGTGSPRNYGYTF. CDR3 bases: TGTGCCAGCTCACCAGGAGGGACAGGGAGCCCTCGTAACTATGGCTACACCTTC.

The V and J genes are TRBV24-1 and TRBJ2-4; D remains ambiguous. CDR3 size: 14 residues. V shed 1 base and J shed 8 bases, with 11 bases lying between them. Looked up from germline, CDR1 is KGHDR and CDR2 is SFDVKD. CDR3 protein: CATSDFPLSDIQYF. CDR3 bases: TGTGCCACCAGTGATTTCCCGCTGTCGGACATTCAGTACTTC.

This chain connects TRBV19 to TRBJ1-2; 7 bases match TRBD1. This CDR3 contains 17 residues. Germline CDR1 is LNHDA and CDR2 is SQIVND (reference sequence). The V and J ends lost 6 bases and 6 bases, in that order; junction bases with no gene match: 19. CDR3 sequence (DNA): TGTGCCAGTAGCAGAGGGGGCAGGGGCATAGGCGTGGATGGCTACACCTTC. This encodes CASSRGGRGIGVDGYTF.